This TCR beta chain emerged from a study of identical twins. Germline loops: CDR1 DFQATT, CDR2 SNEGSKA (reference sequence). V lost 6 bases and J lost 2, with 20 bases in between. CDR3 length: 16 residues. TCRdb ran MiXCR on the 5' RACE reads and lists one entry per CDR3 protein. The sample lists 1.5 million to 2 million distinct CDR3 sequences, 32% occurring once. The source of this sequence is a newborn girl in good health. This chain connects TRBV20-1 to TRBJ2-1; D possibly uses TRBD1 or TRBD2 (6 bases each). The source material was cord blood. The CDR3 spells CSAKSPLGGPYNEQFF. CDR3 bases: TGCAGTGCCAAAAGCCCCCTGGGGGGCCCCTACAATGAGCAGTTCTTC.